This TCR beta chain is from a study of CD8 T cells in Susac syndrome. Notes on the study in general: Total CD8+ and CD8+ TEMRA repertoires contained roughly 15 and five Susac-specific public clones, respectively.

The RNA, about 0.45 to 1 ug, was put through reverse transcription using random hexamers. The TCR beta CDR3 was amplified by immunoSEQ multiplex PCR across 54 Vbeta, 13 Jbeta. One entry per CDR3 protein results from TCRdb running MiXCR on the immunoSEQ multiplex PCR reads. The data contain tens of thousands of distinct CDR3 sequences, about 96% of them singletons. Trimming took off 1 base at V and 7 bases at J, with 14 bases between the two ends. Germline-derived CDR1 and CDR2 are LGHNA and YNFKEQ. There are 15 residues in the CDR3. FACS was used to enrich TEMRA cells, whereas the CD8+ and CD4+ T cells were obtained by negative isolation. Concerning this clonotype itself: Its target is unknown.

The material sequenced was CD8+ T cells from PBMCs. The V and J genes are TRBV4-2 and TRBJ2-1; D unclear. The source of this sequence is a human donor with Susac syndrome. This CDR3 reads CASSQATTLGNEQFF. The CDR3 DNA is TGTGCCAGCAGCCAAGCGACCACCTTGGGAAATGAGCAGTTCTTC.